This TCR beta chain was sequenced for a study of blood T cell repertoires in COVID-19. The germline gives CDR1 SGHRS, CDR2 YFSETQ. The trim removed 2 bases at V and 3 bases at J, leaving 5 bases unmatched. The length of the CDR3 is 15 residues. There are a few counts of this clone. Produced via immunoSEQ multiplex PCR; TCRdb's table is partial and in-frame only. Counted here are over 250,000 clones, 80% to 90% occurring once; the ten biggest clones make up approximately 1.5%. The clonotype originates from a woman between 40 and 50 years old who had recovered from COVID-19. Sequenced input: peripheral blood. The genes are TRBV5-1 and TRBJ2-3; 8 positions agree with TRBD1. Here the CDR3 DNA reads TGCGCCAGCAGCTTCTCAGGGGGCATGACAGATACGCAGTATTTT. It codes for CASSFSGGMTDTQYF.